Listed here are 7 T cell receptor beta chains from one sample, sequenced in a study of control samples from healthy donors and cancer patients. The repertoire was sequenced with immunoSEQ multiplex PCR; TCRdb's copy has only in-frame clones and lacks some. This table holds approximately 92,000 clones, 85% to 95% found once. Specimen: blood. The receptor source for this set is a woman in her thirties in good health.

Points on this clone: At one of its ends the junction is not consistent with the germline gene, which may arise from a read error. J is TRBJ2-5 and V is TRBV7-7; 9 bases match TRBD2. CDR3 length equals 15 residues. Germline CDR1 SSHAT, CDR2 FNYEAQ (reference sequence). In DNA form, the CDR3 reads TGTGCTAGCAGCCCGGGAGCGGGGGGCCAAGAGACCCAGTACTTC. It encodes CASSPGAGGQETQYF. The full variable domain, completed using reference TRBV7-7 and TRBJ2-5, is GAGVSQSPRYKVTKRGQDVTLRCDPISSHATLYWYQQALGQGPEFLTYFNYEAQPDKSGLPSDRFSAERPEGSISTLTIQRTEQRDSAMYRCASSPGAGGQETQYFGPGTRLLVL.

The chain combines TRBV5-1 with TRBJ2-7; the D is unclear. Trimming left V 0 bases short and J 0 bases short, with 10 bases between. CDR3 length: 15 amino acids. Germline-derived CDR1 and CDR2 are SGHRS and YFSETQ. The CDR3 loop reads CASSLGSSSSYEQYF. In DNA form, the CDR3 reads TGCGCCAGCAGCTTGGGGTCTTCCAGCTCCTACGAGCAGTACTTC.

CDR3 nucleotides: TGTGCCAGCAGCGTAGGCACAGAGCAGTTCTTC. Protein product: CASSVGTEQFF. The chain recombines TRBV9 with TRBJ2-1; no reliable D call. V lost 0 bases and J lost 10, with 5 bases in between. Germline V CDR1 and CDR2: SGDLS, YYNGEE. The CDR3 length is 11 residues.

The V gene is TRBV7-9, the J gene TRBJ1-1; D unresolved. The CDR3 has 14 residues. V lost 6 bases, J lost 1 base, and 12 bases lay in between. The germline gives CDR1 SEHNR, CDR2 FQNEAQ (reference sequence). The CDR3: CASRPDHGNTEAFF. As DNA, the CDR3 is TGTGCCAGCAGGCCGGACCATGGGAACACTGAAGCTTTCTTT.

CDR3: CASSPPRTGSSETQYF. CDR3 bases: TGTGCCAGCTCACCGCCAAGGACAGGGAGTAGTGAGACCCAGTACTTC. The chain links TRBV18 to TRBJ2-5, with TRBD1 identical over 8 bases. The CDR3 has 16 amino acids. J gave up 5 bases and V 3 bases, and 11 bases lay outside the gene matches. Germline-derived CDR1 and CDR2 are KGHSH and LQKENI. Full variable domain (remainder filled in from reference TRBV18 and TRBJ2-5): NAGVMQNPRHLVRRRGQEARLRCSPMKGHSHVYWYRQLPEEGLKFMVYLQKENIIDESGMPKERFSAEFPKEGPSILRIQQVVRGDSAAYFCASSPPRTGSSETQYFGPGTRLLVL.

This chain uses TRBV9 with TRBJ2-2, with 7 bases lining up with TRBD1. CDR1 is SGDLS, CDR2 YYNGEE, per germline. CDR3 length: 15 amino acids. The ends lost 0 bases at V and 6 bases at J; junction bases unmatched: 5. CDR3 loop: CASSVGTGIAGELFF. DNA for the CDR3: TGTGCCAGCAGCGTAGGGACAGGTATCGCCGGGGAGCTGTTTTTT.

V and J are TRBV19 and TRBJ1-1, with 7 bases identical to TRBD1. V trimming: 7 bases; J trimming: 0 bases; junction bases outside the gene matches: 8. Looked up from germline, CDR1 is LNHDA and CDR2 is SQIVND (reference sequence). The CDR3 contains 15 residues. CDR3 in amino acids: CASKYTGTVNTEAFF. CDR3 DNA sequence: TGTGCCAGTAAGTACACCGGGACAGTGAACACTGAAGCTTTCTTT.